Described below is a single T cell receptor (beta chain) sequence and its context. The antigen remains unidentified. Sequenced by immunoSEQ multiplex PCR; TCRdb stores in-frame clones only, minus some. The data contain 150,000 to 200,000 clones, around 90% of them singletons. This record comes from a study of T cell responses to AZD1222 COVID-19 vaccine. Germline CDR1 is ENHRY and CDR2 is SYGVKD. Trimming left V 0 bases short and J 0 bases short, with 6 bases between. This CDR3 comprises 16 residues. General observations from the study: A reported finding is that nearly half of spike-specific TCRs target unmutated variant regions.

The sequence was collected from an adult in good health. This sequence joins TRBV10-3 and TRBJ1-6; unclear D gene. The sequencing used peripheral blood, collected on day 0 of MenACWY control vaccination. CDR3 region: CAISESSGSYNSPLHF. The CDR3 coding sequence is TGTGCCATCAGTGAGTCGAGCGGCTCCTATAATTCACCCCTCCACTTT.